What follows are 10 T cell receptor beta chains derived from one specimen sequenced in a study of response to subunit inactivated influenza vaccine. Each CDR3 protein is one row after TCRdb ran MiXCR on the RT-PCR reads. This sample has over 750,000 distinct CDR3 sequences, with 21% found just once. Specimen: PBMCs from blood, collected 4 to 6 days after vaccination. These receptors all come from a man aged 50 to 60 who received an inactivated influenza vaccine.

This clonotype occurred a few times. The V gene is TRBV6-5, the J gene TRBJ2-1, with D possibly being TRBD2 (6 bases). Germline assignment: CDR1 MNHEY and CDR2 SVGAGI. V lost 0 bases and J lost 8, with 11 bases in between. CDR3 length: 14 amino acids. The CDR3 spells CASSYSALADEQFF. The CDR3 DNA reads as TGTGCCAGCAGTTACTCGGCACTAGCCGATGAGCAGTTCTTC.

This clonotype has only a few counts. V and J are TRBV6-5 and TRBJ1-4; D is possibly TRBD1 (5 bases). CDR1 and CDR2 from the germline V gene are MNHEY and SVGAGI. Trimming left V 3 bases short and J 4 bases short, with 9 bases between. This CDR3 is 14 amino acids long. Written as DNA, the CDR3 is TGTGCCAGCAGTTATGGGGGGTTTAATGAAAAACTGTTTTTT. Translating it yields CASSYGGFNEKLFF.

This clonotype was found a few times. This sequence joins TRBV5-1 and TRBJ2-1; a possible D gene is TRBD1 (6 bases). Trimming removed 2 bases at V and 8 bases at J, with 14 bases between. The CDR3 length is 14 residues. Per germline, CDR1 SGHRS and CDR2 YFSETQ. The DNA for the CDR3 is TGCGCCAGCAGCTTCGGCAGGGGTGGGGATGAGCAGTTCTTC. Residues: CASSFGRGGDEQFF.

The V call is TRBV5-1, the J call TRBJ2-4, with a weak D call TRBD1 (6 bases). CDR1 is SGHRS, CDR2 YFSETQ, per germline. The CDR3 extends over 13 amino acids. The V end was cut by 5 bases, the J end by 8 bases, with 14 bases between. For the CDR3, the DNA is TGCGCCAGCAGTAGGGACATAGTAGACATTCAGTACTTC. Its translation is CASSRDIVDIQYF.

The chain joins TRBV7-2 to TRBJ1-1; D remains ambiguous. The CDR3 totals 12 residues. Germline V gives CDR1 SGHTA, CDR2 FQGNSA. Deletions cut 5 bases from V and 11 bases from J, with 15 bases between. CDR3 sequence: CASSRPGLKAFF. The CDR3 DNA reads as TGTGCCAGCAGCCGACCGGGCCTTAAGGCTTTCTTT.

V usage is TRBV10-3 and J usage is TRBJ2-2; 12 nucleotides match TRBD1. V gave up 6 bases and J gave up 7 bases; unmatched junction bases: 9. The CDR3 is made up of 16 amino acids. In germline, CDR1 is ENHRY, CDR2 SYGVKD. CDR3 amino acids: CAISRPGQGAGGELFF. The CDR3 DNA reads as TGTGCCATCAGCCGACCGGGACAGGGGGCCGGCGGGGAGCTGTTTTTT.

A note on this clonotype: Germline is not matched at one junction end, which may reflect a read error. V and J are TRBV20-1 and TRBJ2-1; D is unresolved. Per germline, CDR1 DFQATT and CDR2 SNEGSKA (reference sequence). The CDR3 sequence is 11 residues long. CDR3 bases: TGCAGTGCTAGAAGAGAAATCGGGCAGGTCTTC. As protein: CSARREIGQVF.

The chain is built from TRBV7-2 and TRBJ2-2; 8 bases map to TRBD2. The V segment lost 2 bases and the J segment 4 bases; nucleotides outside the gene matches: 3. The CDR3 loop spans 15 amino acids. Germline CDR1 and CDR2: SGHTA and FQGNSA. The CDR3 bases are TGTGCCAGCAGCTTACACGGGAGGGGCACCGGGGAGCTGTTTTTT. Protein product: CASSLHGRGTGELFF.

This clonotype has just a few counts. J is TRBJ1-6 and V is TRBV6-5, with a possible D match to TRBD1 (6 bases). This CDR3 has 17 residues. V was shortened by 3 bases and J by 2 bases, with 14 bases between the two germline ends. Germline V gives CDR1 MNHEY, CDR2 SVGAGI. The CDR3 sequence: CASSYQGRRAYNSPLHF. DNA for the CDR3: TGTGCCAGCAGTTATCAGGGGCGCAGGGCCTATAATTCACCCCTCCACTTT.

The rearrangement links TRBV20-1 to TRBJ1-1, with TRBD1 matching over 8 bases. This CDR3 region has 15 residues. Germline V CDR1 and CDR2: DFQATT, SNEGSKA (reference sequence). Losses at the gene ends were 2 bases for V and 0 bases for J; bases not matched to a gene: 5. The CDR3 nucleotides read TGCAGTGCTAGACACAACAGGGGGATGAACACTGAAGCTTTCTTT. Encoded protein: CSARHNRGMNTEAFF.